The 3 T cell receptor beta chains given below trace back to one sample, sequenced in a study of shared T cell receptors in the human thymus. Sequenced by immunoSEQ multiplex PCR; TCRdb stores in-frame clones only, minus some. The sample has about 380,000 clones, approximately 95% seen once. What was sequenced was thymocytes. Receptors were obtained from a human donor.

This rearrangement joins TRBV21-1 to TRBJ2-7. TRBV21-1 is annotated as a pseudogene. CDR3 length: 18 residues. The CDR3 region is CASSKADPPLPSSYEQYF. In nucleotides, the CDR3 is TGTGCCAGCAGCAAAGCGGACCCACCTCTGCCTAGCTCCTACGAGCAGTACTTC.

Details on this clone: The sample holds other DNA sequences that translate to the same CDR3. This chain connects TRBV20-1 to TRBJ1-1; possible D gene TRBD1, 5 bases. The germline V and J ends were trimmed by 3 bases and 11 bases, with 7 bases remaining between them. Germline CDR1 and CDR2: DFQATT and SNEGSKA (reference sequence). This CDR3 comprises 9 residues. The chain's CDR3 is CSASRDAFF. The DNA of the CDR3 is TGCAGTGCTAGCAGGGACGCTTTCTTT.

This chain links TRBV7-9 with TRBJ2-7; 7 nucleotides line up with TRBD2. V gave up 3 bases and J gave up 3 bases; unmatched junction bases: 14. Germline CDR1 and CDR2: SEHNR and FQNEAQ (reference sequence). The CDR3 is made up of 17 amino acids. Here the CDR3 reads CASSFRSAGEGYYEQYF. CDR3 in DNA: TGTGCCAGCAGCTTCCGTTCGGCCGGGGAGGGGTACTACGAGCAGTACTTC.